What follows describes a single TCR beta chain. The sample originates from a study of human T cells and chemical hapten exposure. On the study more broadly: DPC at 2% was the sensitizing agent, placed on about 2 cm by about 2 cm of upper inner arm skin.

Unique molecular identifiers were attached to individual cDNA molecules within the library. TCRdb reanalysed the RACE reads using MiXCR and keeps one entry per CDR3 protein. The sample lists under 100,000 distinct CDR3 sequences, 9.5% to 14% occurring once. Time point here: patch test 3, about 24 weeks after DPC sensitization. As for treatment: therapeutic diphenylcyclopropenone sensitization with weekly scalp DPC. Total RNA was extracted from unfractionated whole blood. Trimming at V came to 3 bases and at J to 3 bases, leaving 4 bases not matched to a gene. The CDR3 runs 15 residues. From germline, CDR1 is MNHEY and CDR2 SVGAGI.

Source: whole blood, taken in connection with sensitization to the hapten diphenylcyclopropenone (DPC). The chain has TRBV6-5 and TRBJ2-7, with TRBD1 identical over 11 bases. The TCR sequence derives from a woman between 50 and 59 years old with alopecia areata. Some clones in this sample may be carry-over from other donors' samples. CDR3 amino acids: CASSYRDRGIYEQYF. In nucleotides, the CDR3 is TGTGCCAGCAGTTATAGGGACAGGGGGATCTACGAGCAGTACTTC.